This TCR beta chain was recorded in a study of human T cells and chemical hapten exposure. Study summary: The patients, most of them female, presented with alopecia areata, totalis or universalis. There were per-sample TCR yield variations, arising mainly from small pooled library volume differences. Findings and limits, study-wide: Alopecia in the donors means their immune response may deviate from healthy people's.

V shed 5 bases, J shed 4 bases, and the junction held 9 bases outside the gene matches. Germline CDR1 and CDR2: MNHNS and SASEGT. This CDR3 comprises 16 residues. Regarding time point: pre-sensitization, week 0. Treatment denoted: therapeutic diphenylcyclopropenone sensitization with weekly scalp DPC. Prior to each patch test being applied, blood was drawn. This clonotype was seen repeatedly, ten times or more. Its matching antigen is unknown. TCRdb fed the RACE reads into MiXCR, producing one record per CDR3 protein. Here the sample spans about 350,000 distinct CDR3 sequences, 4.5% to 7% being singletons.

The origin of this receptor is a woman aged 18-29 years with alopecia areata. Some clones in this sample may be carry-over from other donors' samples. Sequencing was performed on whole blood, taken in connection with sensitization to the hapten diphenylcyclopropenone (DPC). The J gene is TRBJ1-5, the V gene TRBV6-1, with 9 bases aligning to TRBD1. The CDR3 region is CASSRYRGQGNQPQHF. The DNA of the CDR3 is TGTGCCAGCAGTAGGTACAGGGGGCAGGGGAATCAGCCCCAGCATTTT.